This is a list of T cell receptor beta chains from one sample in a study of T cell responses to AZD1222 COVID-19 vaccine. Assay used: immunoSEQ multiplex PCR; TCRdb lists only in-frame clones, some missing. In the table there are about 150,000 clones, 86% of which are singletons. The sequences come from peripheral blood, collected on day 0 of MenACWY control vaccination. The source of these receptors is an adult in good health. Both conserved end residues are part of each CDR3. Each record gives: V gene, J gene, D gene, clone size, CDR3 protein, CDR3 DNA. A D gene is named only where the DNA matches it firmly. Size values are once, few and many counts, or a class for expanded clones, and some rows have none.

v_gene: TRBV11-3; j_gene: TRBJ1-2; d_gene: TRBD1; abundance: -; CDR3aa: CASSLDARGINGYTF; CDR3nt: TGTGCCAGCAGCTTAGATGCCAGGGGGATCAATGGCTACACCTTC
v_gene: TRBV29-1; j_gene: TRBJ1-1; d_gene: -; abundance: -; CDR3aa: CSSMRGNTEAFF; CDR3nt: TGCAGCTCGATGAGGGGGAACACTGAAGCTTTCTTT
v_gene: TRBV7-6; j_gene: TRBJ2-3; d_gene: -; abundance: -; CDR3aa: CASSLRRTDTQYF; CDR3nt: TGTGCCAGCAGCCTGCGGCGCACAGATACGCAGTATTTT
v_gene: TRBV19; j_gene: TRBJ1-2; d_gene: -; abundance: -; CDR3aa: CASSVHIRDHYGYTF; CDR3nt: TGTGCCAGTAGTGTTCACATCAGGGATCACTATGGCTACACCTTC
v_gene: TRBV9; j_gene: TRBJ1-2; d_gene: -; abundance: -; CDR3aa: CASSLGTQGGYGYTF; CDR3nt: TGTGCCAGCAGCTTGGGGACCCAGGGAGGCTATGGCTACACCTTC
v_gene: TRBV24-1; j_gene: TRBJ1-2; d_gene: -; abundance: once; CDR3aa: CATSDLGRVHGYTF; CDR3nt: TGTGCCACCAGTGATTTAGGGAGGGTCCATGGCTACACCTTC
v_gene: TRBV12-5; j_gene: TRBJ2-7; d_gene: -; abundance: -; CDR3aa: CASGPDLGSYEQYF; CDR3nt: TGTGCTAGTGGACCAGACTTGGGATCCTACGAGCAGTACTTC
v_gene: TRBV29-1; j_gene: TRBJ1-1; d_gene: TRBD1; abundance: -; CDR3aa: CSVTRGGTEAFF; CDR3nt: TGCAGCGTTACCAGGGGGGGCACTGAAGCTTTCTTT
v_gene: TRBV9; j_gene: TRBJ2-7; d_gene: -; abundance: -; CDR3aa: CASSPRPSYEQYF; CDR3nt: TGTGCCAGCAGCCCCCGGCCCTCCTACGAGCAGTACTTC
v_gene: TRBV27; j_gene: TRBJ1-4; d_gene: -; abundance: -; CDR3aa: CASSTSSGGSDEKLFF; CDR3nt: TGTGCCAGCAGTACCTCGTCCGGGGGGAGCGATGAAAAACTGTTTTTT
v_gene: TRBV10-2; j_gene: TRBJ2-3; d_gene: TRBD2; abundance: once; CDR3aa: CASKTSGGSDTQYF; CDR3nt: TGCGCCAGCAAGACTAGCGGGGGATCCGATACGCAGTATTTT
v_gene: TRBV27; j_gene: TRBJ2-7; d_gene: -; abundance: once; CDR3aa: CASSYYEQYF; CDR3nt: TGTGCCAGCAGTTACTACGAGCAGTACTTC
v_gene: TRBV7-3; j_gene: TRBJ2-5; d_gene: -; abundance: few; CDR3aa: CASSLRDESIQYF; CDR3nt: TGTGCCAGCAGCTTAAGGGACGAGAGCATCCAGTACTTC
v_gene: TRBV5-1; j_gene: TRBJ1-1; d_gene: -; abundance: -; CDR3aa: CASSLGGSRGF; CDR3nt: TGCGCCAGCAGCTTGGGGGGGAGTCGAGGCTTT
v_gene: TRBV11-2; j_gene: TRBJ2-7; d_gene: -; abundance: few; CDR3aa: CASSLFFAGSYEQYF; CDR3nt: TGTGCCAGCAGCCTCTTTTTCGCCGGGAGCTACGAGCAGTACTTC
v_gene: TRBV11-2; j_gene: TRBJ1-6; d_gene: -; abundance: -; CDR3aa: CASSLSGGLNSPLHF; CDR3nt: TGTGCCAGCAGCTTAAGTGGGGGGCTTAATTCACCCCTCCACTTT
v_gene: TRBV6-5; j_gene: TRBJ1-1; d_gene: TRBD1; abundance: -; CDR3aa: CASTGERNTEAFF; CDR3nt: TGTGCCAGTACAGGGGAGCGGAACACTGAAGCTTTCTTT
v_gene: TRBV6-2/TRBV6-3; j_gene: TRBJ2-7; d_gene: -; abundance: -; CDR3aa: CASSYVDEQYF; CDR3nt: TGTGCCAGCAGTTATGTCGACGAGCAGTACTTC
v_gene: TRBV4-2; j_gene: TRBJ2-5; d_gene: TRBD1; abundance: -; CDR3aa: CASSQGQSMAGETQYF; CDR3nt: TGTGCCAGCAGCCAGGGACAGAGCATGGCGGGAGAGACCCAGTACTTC
v_gene: TRBV5-4; j_gene: TRBJ1-1; d_gene: -; abundance: -; CDR3aa: CASSPGGISSYEAFF; CDR3nt: TGTGCCAGCAGCCCCGGGGGGATCTCAAGTTATGAAGCTTTCTTT
v_gene: TRBV6-6; j_gene: TRBJ1-2; d_gene: -; abundance: few; CDR3aa: CASSGTFNYGYTF; CDR3nt: TGTGCCAGCAGTGGGACATTCAACTATGGCTACACCTTC
v_gene: TRBV5-4; j_gene: TRBJ1-2; d_gene: -; abundance: -; CDR3aa: CASSLRSRASNYGYTF; CDR3nt: TGTGCCAGCAGCTTAAGATCTCGAGCGTCTAACTATGGCTACACCTTC
v_gene: TRBV7-3; j_gene: TRBJ2-4; d_gene: -; abundance: once; CDR3aa: CASSLGGAGAKNIQYF; CDR3nt: TGTGCCAGCAGCTTGGGGGGCGCGGGAGCCAAAAACATTCAGTACTTC
v_gene: TRBV18; j_gene: TRBJ2-1; d_gene: -; abundance: -; CDR3aa: CASSPISSGSSYNEQFF; CDR3nt: TGTGCCAGCTCACCAATAAGCAGTGGGAGCTCCTACAATGAGCAGTTCTTC
v_gene: TRBV6-5; j_gene: TRBJ2-1; d_gene: TRBD1; abundance: -; CDR3aa: CASSQTTGVNEQFF; CDR3nt: TGTGCCAGCAGCCAAACGACAGGGGTGAATGAGCAGTTCTTC
v_gene: TRBV5-5; j_gene: TRBJ1-6; d_gene: -; abundance: -; CDR3aa: CASRPSDSSPLHF; CDR3nt: TGTGCCAGCAGGCCATCTGATAGTTCACCCCTCCACTTT
v_gene: TRBV15; j_gene: TRBJ1-3; d_gene: -; abundance: -; CDR3aa: CATSRGITGDRSRNTIYF; CDR3nt: TGTGCCACCAGCAGAGGAATTACTGGGGATCGGAGCCGAAACACCATATATTTT
v_gene: TRBV12-3/TRBV12-4; j_gene: TRBJ2-7; d_gene: -; abundance: -; CDR3aa: CASSLTAVGEQYF; CDR3nt: TGTGCCAGCAGTCTGACAGCCGTGGGGGAGCAGTACTTC
v_gene: TRBV6-6; j_gene: TRBJ1-5; d_gene: -; abundance: -; CDR3aa: CASSSVSSQPQHF; CDR3nt: TGTGCCAGCAGTTCGGTTTCGAGTCAGCCCCAGCATTTT
v_gene: TRBV2; j_gene: TRBJ1-5; d_gene: -; abundance: -; CDR3aa: CASSGGGNQPQHF; CDR3nt: TGTGCCAGCAGTGGCGGGGGGAATCAGCCCCAGCATTTT
v_gene: TRBV5-1; j_gene: TRBJ1-3; d_gene: -; abundance: few; CDR3aa: CASSLALGAGNTIYF; CDR3nt: TGCGCCAGCAGCTTGGCCCTAGGAGCTGGAAACACCATATATTTT
v_gene: TRBV5-6; j_gene: TRBJ1-4; d_gene: -; abundance: -; CDR3aa: CASSLYGVGDEKLFF; CDR3nt: TGTGCCAGCAGCTTGTATGGGGTTGGCGATGAAAAACTGTTTTTT
v_gene: TRBV27; j_gene: TRBJ1-5; d_gene: -; abundance: few; CDR3aa: CASSLNRANQPQHF; CDR3nt: TGTGCCAGCAGTTTAAACAGGGCCAATCAGCCCCAGCATTTT
v_gene: TRBV27; j_gene: TRBJ1-6; d_gene: -; abundance: -; CDR3aa: CAHLIIQAKNSPLHF; CDR3nt: TGTGCCCACCTTATTATCCAGGCGAAGAATTCACCCCTCCACTTT
v_gene: TRBV5-1; j_gene: TRBJ2-1; d_gene: -; abundance: once; CDR3aa: CATQGGGGGEQFF; CDR3nt: TGCGCCACGCAGGGGGGAGGAGGAGGTGAGCAGTTCTTC
v_gene: TRBV28; j_gene: TRBJ1-5; d_gene: -; abundance: -; CDR3aa: CASMSRGGYQPQHF; CDR3nt: TGTGCCAGCATGAGCCGCGGGGGGTATCAGCCCCAGCATTTT
v_gene: TRBV5-1; j_gene: TRBJ2-7; d_gene: -; abundance: -; CDR3aa: CASSLGRGHGYEQYF; CDR3nt: TGCGCCAGCAGCTTGGGCAGGGGCCACGGGTACGAGCAGTACTTC
v_gene: TRBV14; j_gene: TRBJ1-6; d_gene: -; abundance: -; CDR3aa: CASSQAQGGSPLHF; CDR3nt: TGTGCCAGCAGCCAAGCGCAGGGAGGTTCACCCCTCCACTTT
v_gene: TRBV7-3; j_gene: TRBJ2-1; d_gene: -; abundance: -; CDR3aa: CASSLAGRDSYNEQFF; CDR3nt: TGTGCCAGCAGCTTAGCGGGGCGGGATTCCTACAATGAGCAGTTCTTC
v_gene: TRBV29-1; j_gene: TRBJ2-3; d_gene: -; abundance: once; CDR3aa: CSVSPTSSTDTQYF; CDR3nt: TGCAGCGTGAGCCCAACTTCTAGCACAGATACGCAGTATTTT
v_gene: TRBV15; j_gene: TRBJ1-5; d_gene: -; abundance: -; CDR3aa: CATRRQGRYQPQHF; CDR3nt: TGTGCCACCAGGCGTCAGGGAAGATACCAGCCCCAGCATTTT
v_gene: TRBV7-9; j_gene: TRBJ1-3; d_gene: -; abundance: -; CDR3aa: CASSLKQSSGNTIYF; CDR3nt: TGTGCCAGCAGCCTTAAGCAGAGCTCTGGAAACACCATATATTTT
v_gene: TRBV27; j_gene: TRBJ2-2; d_gene: TRBD2; abundance: -; CDR3aa: CASSVTSAGRELFF; CDR3nt: TGTGCCAGCAGTGTGACTAGCGCCGGGCGGGAGCTGTTTTTT
v_gene: TRBV19; j_gene: TRBJ2-2; d_gene: -; abundance: -; CDR3aa: CASSGQPPTGELFF; CDR3nt: TGTGCCAGTTCCGGACAGCCACCCACCGGGGAGCTGTTTTTT
v_gene: TRBV10-3; j_gene: TRBJ2-3; d_gene: TRBD2; abundance: -; CDR3aa: CAISEGLAPDTQYF; CDR3nt: TGTGCCATCAGTGAGGGACTAGCGCCAGATACGCAGTATTTT
v_gene: TRBV29-1; j_gene: TRBJ2-3; d_gene: TRBD1; abundance: -; CDR3aa: CSARQGIRTDTQYF; CDR3nt: TGCAGCGCGAGACAGGGGATTCGCACAGATACGCAGTATTTT
v_gene: TRBV27; j_gene: TRBJ1-2; d_gene: TRBD1; abundance: -; CDR3aa: CASSFVQGARSYGYTF; CDR3nt: TGTGCCAGCAGTTTCGTACAGGGGGCTCGTAGCTATGGCTACACCTTC
v_gene: TRBV6-4; j_gene: TRBJ1-1; d_gene: -; abundance: -; CDR3aa: CASSDSSLNTEAFF; CDR3nt: TGTGCCAGCAGTGACTCATCCCTGAACACTGAAGCTTTCTTT
v_gene: TRBV5-4; j_gene: TRBJ2-7; d_gene: TRBD2; abundance: -; CDR3aa: CASSLVVAGSYEQYF; CDR3nt: TGTGCCAGCAGCTTGGTGGTAGCGGGAAGCTACGAGCAGTACTTC
v_gene: TRBV18; j_gene: TRBJ1-6; d_gene: -; abundance: -; CDR3aa: CASSQMGLPSGSPLHF; CDR3nt: TGTGCCAGCTCACAAATGGGACTCCCCTCGGGTTCACCCCTCCACTTT
v_gene: TRBV19; j_gene: TRBJ1-1; d_gene: -; abundance: once; CDR3aa: CASSEWQAIRNTEAFF; CDR3nt: TGTGCCAGTAGTGAGTGGCAGGCCATTAGGAACACTGAAGCTTTCTTT
v_gene: TRBV6-5; j_gene: TRBJ1-2; d_gene: -; abundance: -; CDR3aa: CASSKRVLSYGYTF; CDR3nt: TGTGCCAGCTCGAAGAGGGTGTTGAGCTATGGCTACACCTTC